What follows are 6 T cell receptor beta chains derived from one specimen sequenced in a study of a mutant IDH1 vaccine in newly diagnosed glioma. These receptors lack a known antigen. The repertoire was sequenced with immunoSEQ multiplex PCR; TCRdb's copy has only in-frame clones and lacks some. The data contain 37,000 or so clones, about four fifths of them singletons. Regarding time point: week 5, during vaccination. A 20-mer mutant IDH1 peptide at 300 ug was injected subcutaneously with topical imiquimod. The sample in question was PBMCs, obtained from a glioma patient whose treatment included an IDH1 peptide vaccine. These TCRs come from a man aged 30 to 39 with glioma.

The gene calls are TRBV6-5 and TRBJ2-7, with D possibly TRBD2 on 5 matching bases. Trimming took 5 bases from V and 4 from J, leaving 18 bases between them. Germline values: CDR1 MNHEY, CDR2 SVGAGI. CDR3 length: 15 residues. CDR3 residues: CASSPAVEALYEQYF. CDR3 DNA sequence: TGTGCCAGCAGTCCTGCAGTGGAGGCTTTGTACGAGCAGTACTTC.

CDR3 residues: CASSLASGELFF. CDR3 nucleotides: TGTGCCAGCAGTCTAGCGTCCGGGGAGCTGTTTTTT. The chain joins TRBV27 to TRBJ2-2; perhaps TRBD2 as D (6 bases). V dropped 5 bases and J dropped 6 bases, with 7 bases sitting between them. The CDR3 is 12 residues long. From germline, CDR1 is MNHEY and CDR2 SMNVEV (reference sequence).

The table lists this clone with a few counts. This chain joins TRBV2 and TRBJ2-3; TRBD1 matches 9 bases. From germline, CDR1 is SNHLY and CDR2 FYNNEI. V lost 8 bases to trimming and J lost 6 bases; unmatched junction nucleotides: 9. The CDR3 loop spans 14 amino acids. The CDR3 reads CASAGTGQADTQYF. As DNA, the CDR3 is TGTGCCAGCGCAGGGACAGGGCAAGCTGATACGCAGTATTTT.

This chain connects TRBV11-2 to TRBJ1-4; D ambiguous. There are 13 residues in the CDR3. The V gene's germline CDR1 is SGHAT and CDR2 FQNNGV. Trimming took 3 bases from V and 4 from J, leaving 6 bases between them. CDR3 region: CASSLGLNEKLFF. The CDR3 DNA reads TGTGCCAGCAGCTTGGGCCTTAATGAAAAACTGTTTTTT.

The rearrangement uses TRBV7-2 and TRBJ1-5, with D possibly TRBD1 on 6 matching bases. Germline-derived CDR1 and CDR2 are SGHTA and FQGNSA. V lost 6 bases to trimming and J lost 3 bases, with 12 bases between them. The CDR3 loop spans 14 amino acids. For the CDR3, the DNA is TGTGCCAGCAGTATAGGGGGTACCAATCAGCCCCAGCATTTT. This sequence encodes CASSIGGTNQPQHF.

The chain joins TRBV7-2 to TRBJ1-4; D unresolved. Trimming shortened V by 5 bases and J by 8 bases, and 9 bases separated the two germline ends. The CDR3 totals 12 residues. In germline, CDR1 is SGHTA, CDR2 FQGNSA. The CDR3 DNA reads as TGTGCCAGCAGCGCCGACGACGAAAAACTGTTTTTT. It codes for CASSADDEKLFF.